This T cell receptor (beta chain) originates from a study of cytomegalovirus exposure and HLA in healthy donors. The PCR was carried out with 60 Vbeta primers and 13 Jbeta primers. In the source study's methods: The count from a later analysis was tens of millions of unique TCR beta chains, 9.5 million to 11 million of them shared. The assay was immunoSEQ multiplex PCR, and TCRdb's table has in-frame clones only and misses some. From that table come the V and J calls and clone size; the DNA was used to work out D and trimming. The sample yields approximately 130,000 clones, just over 75% seen once. Germline CDR1 reads SQVTM; CDR2 reads ANQGSEA. With 6 bases removed from V and 8 bases from J, the gap between germline ends came to 11 bases. The CDR3 consists of 11 residues.

Sequences were obtained from PBMCs. The V call is TRBV29-1, the J call TRBJ1-3; perhaps TRBD1 as D (6 bases). The sequence came from a woman aged 50 to 65 in good health and CMV-seronegative. The DNA of the CDR3 is TGCAGCGTCCTGAAGGGGGACACCATATATTTT. Translating it yields CSVLKGDTIYF. Based on the CDR3 plus reference TRBV29-1 and TRBJ1-3, the full variable domain is SAVISQKPSRDICQRGTSLTIQCQVDSQVTMMFWYRQQPGQSLTLIATANQGSEATYESGFVIDKFPISRPNLTFSTLTVSNMSPEDSSIYLCSVLKGDTIYFGEGSWLTVV.